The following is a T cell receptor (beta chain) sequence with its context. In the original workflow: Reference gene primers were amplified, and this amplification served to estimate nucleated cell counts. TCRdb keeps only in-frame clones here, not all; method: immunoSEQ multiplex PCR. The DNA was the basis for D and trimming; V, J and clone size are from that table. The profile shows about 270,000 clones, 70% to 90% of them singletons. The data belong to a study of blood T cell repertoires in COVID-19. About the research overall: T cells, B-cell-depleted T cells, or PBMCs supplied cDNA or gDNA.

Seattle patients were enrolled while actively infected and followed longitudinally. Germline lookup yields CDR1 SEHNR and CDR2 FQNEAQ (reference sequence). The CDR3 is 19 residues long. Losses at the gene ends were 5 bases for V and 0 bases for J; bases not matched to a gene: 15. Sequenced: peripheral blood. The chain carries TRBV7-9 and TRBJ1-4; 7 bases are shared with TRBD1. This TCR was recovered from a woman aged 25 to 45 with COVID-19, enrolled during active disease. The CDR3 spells CASSLMGQSTFATNEKLFF. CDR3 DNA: TGTGCCAGCAGCCTAATGGGACAGAGTACCTTTGCAACTAATGAAAAACTGTTTTTT.